This T cell receptor (beta chain) was recovered during a study of shared clonotypes between healthy human individuals (dated by TCRdb to between 2020 and 2021). The study in broad terms: A few men and two women, aged 18 to 49 years, made up the cohort. For each donor, CD4 naive and CD4 memory were each run on three plates, CD8 naive on two plates, and CD8 memory on one plate. Blood TCR repertoires of four to six healthy adults were deeply sequenced to estimate repertoire size and the extent of clonotype sharing between individuals. To increase sequencing depth and limit assay-specific biases, TCR repertoire library preparation and sequencing were carried out by different laboratories using diverse techniques. Between about 0.9 and 8.9 billion PBMCs per donor were obtained by leukapheresis. General conclusions and limits of the study: Incomplete sequencing was indicated by rarefaction of sorted-subset datasets, despite the large sequencing depth. Because the study included a small number of donors, the genetic and exposure-history diversity represented was limited. Naive subsets generally had larger estimated clonotype richness than memory subsets. Sampling was restricted to blood, and TCR repertoires in tissues likely differ from the TCR repertoires found in blood. Pairwise subsampling led to the expectation that sequencing depth would affect the degree of clonotype sharing among donors. Compared with non-shared clonotypes, the clonotypes found in all four sorted-subset donors had higher generation probabilities. Across four donors, approximately 4.9% of naive CD4, around 3.5% of naive CD8, roughly 2.2% of memory CD4, and roughly 0.4% of memory CD8 clonotypes were shared.

The donors were healthy, HIV-negative adults with no recently reported acute infections or vaccinations. Every donor was a Caucasian adult living in Nashville, Tennessee, USA. Magnetic negative selection was used to enrich CD4+ T cells, after which naive cells were positively selected on CD45RA and the negative fraction became the memory subset. Blood was collected by leukapheresis, and PBMCs were isolated by Ficoll-Histopaque density gradient centrifugation and then cryopreserved in liquid nitrogen vapor phase. Purity and quantity of every magnetically sorted T cell population were checked by analytical flow cytometry. From each sorted fraction, genomic DNA was isolated and quantified by UV absorbance on a Nanodrop 2000c. Reading the germline V gene (reference sequence) gives CDR1 MNHEY and CDR2 SMNVEV. V sheds 2 bases and J sheds 6 bases, leaving 14 bases between their ends. Including cysteine and phenylalanine, the CDR3 has 14 amino acids. Here the CDR3 DNA is all that survives: 42 bases in frame from base 1.

Turning to this clone: Its recognized antigen is unknown. Base qualities are not at hand, and no much larger clone is one base apart.

Using the deep immunoSEQ assay, multiplex PCR amplified TCR CDR3 regions from genomic DNA. Extracted genomic DNA from each cell subset was spread evenly across all wells of several immunoSEQ 96-well plates, with each plate serving as a replicate. For sorted subsets, around 0.2 ug of genomic DNA, equivalent to 25,000 to 35,000 T cell genomes, went into each replicate PCR. The purified libraries were quantified using a Qubit 3.0 fluorometer, sized with a Bioanalyzer 2100, and then quantified again using the KAPA Library Quantification kit. Every immunoSEQ 96-well plate was sequenced on a dedicated single-read 150-cycle Illumina NextSeq 550 flow cell. The study's processing was this. Because the immunoSEQ output held only junctional sequences and lacked quality scores, the filtering could not match the filtering applied to full-length reads. To assign V/J genes and CDR3, sequences were annotated using PyIR, a Python wrapper for IgBLAST v1.9, with IMGT germline references. Reads were filtered out if the reads had weak V/J assignments (E-value above 1e-6), no CDR3, stop codons, out-of-frame junctions, or ambiguous translated residues. V3J clonotypes were defined by identical inferred V gene, J gene, and CDR3 amino acid sequence. Percentage overlap between repertoires was calculated by dividing the number of shared unique clonotypes by the size of the smaller repertoire. Three approaches were used to assess repertoire richness: RTK rarefaction, the Chao1 estimator, and Recon v2.1 estimates of unobserved clonotypes. Generation probabilities were computed with OLGA for all TCRbeta clonotypes obtained by the gDNA method from four donors. TCRdb's version of the immuneACCESS table is confined to in-frame rearrangements and falls short of the full clone set. An unresolved V gene accounts for under half of the shortfall where checked; the remainder is of unknown origin. V and J calls and clone size are given by that table; D and trimming were obtained from the DNA. The sample data list 2 million to 2.5 million clones, and nearly 97% of these were observed just once. The ten largest clones add up to roughly 0.13% of the sample.

This sequence originates from a man younger than 30 in good health. Sequencing was carried out using naive CD4+ T cells sorted from blood. According to the study, the label for this sample's cell subset or site signals: CD45RA+ positively selected. Rearrangement joined TRBV27 to TRBJ2-7, and possibly TRBD2, on 6 matching bases. The CDR3 reads CASSLGFAGSEQYF. The nucleotide sequence is given as TGTGCCAGCAGTTTAGGGTTCGCGGGAAGCGAGCAGTACTTC.